This TCR beta chain was identified in a study of T cell changes during pregnancy in multiple sclerosis. V was clipped by 4 bases and J by 8 bases; unmatched bases: 8. Germline CDR1 and CDR2: LNHNV and YYDKDF (reference sequence). The CDR3 length is 14 residues. The method was immunoSEQ multiplex PCR; TCRdb's version includes in-frame clones alone and lacks a portion of them. The table shows tens of thousands of clones, with 90% to 95% occurring only once. The sequence came from a female donor with multiple sclerosis, enrolled in a pregnancy study. V and J are TRBV15 and TRBJ2-1; TRBD2 matches at 7 bases. The input for sequencing was CD8+ T cells from peripheral blood mononuclear cells, taken before pregnancy. DNA for the CDR3: TGTGCCACCAGCACTGGACTAGAGGCGGATGAGCAGTTCTTC. Its translation: CATSTGLEADEQFF.